Below, one T cell receptor beta chain is given with its context. This clone was seen a few times. What antigen it recognizes has not been identified. Base qualities are not recorded, but no much larger clone differs from it by a single base. In total, more than 500 healthy bone marrow donors made up the cohort. All cohort members were sampled while nominally healthy, although unrecorded immune exposures were likely present. The donor tested CMV seronegative and was one of the 352 seronegative cohort members. Each donor provided a peripheral blood sample, and peripheral blood mononuclear cells were used for TCR beta sequencing. Genomic DNA was extracted from the blood cell samples with the Qiagen DNeasy Blood Extraction Kit. The entry originates in a study of cytomegalovirus exposure and HLA in healthy donors (dated by TCRdb to the late 2010s). In terms of the full investigation: According to an earlier analysis of 587 of the donors, some 180 million T cells yielded 117 million unique TCR beta sequences and approximately 280 Gb of sequence data. About 300 gigabases of sequencing data and approximately 85 million unique TCR sequences were included in an early release covering about 600 HLA-typed donors. The genetic ancestry cluster associated with self-reported Caucasian donors included 81% of the approximately 430 genotyped donors. The study aimed to test whether signatures of past pathogen exposure could be identified by cataloging public T cell receptors. The T cell repertoires of several hundred subjects were profiled by immunosequencing and related to cytomegalovirus serostatus. Besides the first cohort of some 670 subjects, a separate validation cohort made up of about 120 different subjects was used. High-throughput TCR immunosequencing, statistical association of individual TCRs with disease status, and machine learning were combined to predict cytomegalovirus infection status. A later analysis re-examined previously published TCR beta repertoires from roughly 720 donors and added high-resolution HLA genotyping to investigate patterns of TCR occurrence. Rather than drawing on any new phenotypic data, the later analysis identified candidate immune exposures from TCR beta sequences and the way those sequences occurred across donors. An earlier analysis of 587 of the donors used high-throughput TCR beta sequencing to judge whether each TCR beta V gene segment behaved as functional or pseudogenic. Alongside the repertoire data, information on donor age, sex, ethnicity and CMV serostatus was compiled. A later genetic analysis took genome-wide SNP genotypes for about three fifths of the 666 donors and used that subset as a discovery cohort. Every discovery cohort repertoire had been produced on one sequencing platform. HLA typing included class I and class II loci at four-digit resolution. The number of typed donors differed by locus: about 629-630 for A, B, C, DRB1 and DQB1; 500 to 550 for DQA1; approximately 610 for DPA1; and 400 to 480 for DPB1. A few DR-DQ haplotypes were treated as single units for association and clustering because of strong linkage in the cohort. Across approximately 400 genotyped donors of the cohort, an average of about 240,000 unique TCR beta nucleotide sequences per donor were sequenced, and approximately 19% of those sequences were non-productive.

Libraries were prepared through the immunoSEQ multiplex PCR assay. For the multiplex PCR, a mixture combining 60 forward primers for TCR Vbeta segments and 13 reverse primers for TCR Jbeta segments was used. The CDR3 region of rearranged TCR beta genes was amplified from genomic DNA with a multiplex PCR assay. The Illumina HiSeq System was used to sequence the amplified TCR beta libraries as 87-base-pair reads. In the authors' own workflow: A later analysis counted about 82 million unique TCR beta chains across the 666 repertoires, and some 12 million of these chains were shared by at least two donors. A nearest-neighbor algorithm error-corrected the raw reads and collapsed the reads into unique sequences, merging closely related sequences to remove PCR and sequencing errors. Alignment of CDR3 sequences to IMGT reference sequences was used to assign V, D and J gene segments. For a sequence to be retained, at least a six-nucleotide match to both a V gene segment and a J gene segment was required. A rearrangement counted as productive if the CDR3 had no stop codons and remained in frame with V and J, and every other rearrangement counted as non-productive. CDR3 was defined according to IMGT convention as the region running from the second conserved V-encoded cysteine to the conserved J-encoded phenylalanine. The earlier analysis of roughly 590 of the donors excluded sequences that lacked an unambiguous match to a single V gene segment. In an earlier analysis of about 590 of the donors, a V segment was called functional when productive rearrangements were above 56.7%, and segregating when the standard deviation between donors exceeded 5%. A statistical classification framework was built for diagnosing cytomegalovirus status from the catalog of TCR beta chain sequences. In a later analysis, V and J genes were assigned by comparing TCR nucleotide sequences against IMGT/GENE-DB human TR gene sequences. In a later analysis, CDR3 sequences and most-parsimonious VDJ recombination scenarios were assigned using the TCRdist pipeline. In a later analysis, each TCR beta chain was defined by its CDR3 amino acid sequence together with its V-gene family, and reads lacking a unique V-gene family were excluded. A later analysis removed roughly 590 highly shared, low-generation-probability nucleotide sequences to deal with suspected cross-contamination and a sequencing artifact. In a later analysis, a clonal expansion index for each public chain was calculated from normalized within-repertoire ranks of inferred template counts. Generation probabilities in a later analysis came from a VDJ recombination model fitted to out-of-frame rearrangements, and those results were checked against IGoR. Hypergeometric tests were used in a later analysis to score TCR-TCR, TCR-HLA and TCR-CMV co-occurrence, with a repertoire-size bias correction applied to the TCR pairs. False discovery rates were estimated in a later analysis by permuting HLA or CMV assignments 20 times. In a later analysis, co-occurring TCRs were grouped using DBSCAN, with TCRdist sequence similarity added in when clustering inside HLA-allele-positive subsets. Repertoires with fewer than 30,000 or more than 120,000 public chains were left out of co-occurrence clustering, as were a few repertoires with anomalous nucleotide sharing. This immuneACCESS table, as held by TCRdb, lists in-frame sequences with V and J called but not all clones. Of the missing ones, under half trace to an unresolved V gene in checked studies; the others have no known cause. Clonal size and the V and J genes are those of that table, whereas D and trimming came from the DNA. In all, the sample holds 100,000 or so clones, and roughly three quarters of those were seen once. The ten top clones hold approximately 3% of the sample.

Unmatched junction bases come to 18, with V trimmed by 2 bases and J by 1 base. Including cysteine and phenylalanine, the CDR3 has 22 amino acids. Just CDR3 DNA is preserved here, 66 bases in frame from base 1. CDR1 MGHRA and CDR2 YSYEKL are derived from the germline V gene. Overall study results and their limits: Assigning TCR associations to individual alleles was difficult when HLA alleles, especially DR and DQ, strongly co-occurred. The study gave a list of more than 150 TCR beta chains associated with cytomegalovirus. Sequencing depth was assumed to be roughly uniform across donors in the presence/absence analyses, though that assumption may not hold. At a false discovery rate of 0.05, a later analysis linked roughly 17,000 TCR beta sequences to specific HLA alleles. In both the original and validation cohorts, the classifier was reported to diagnose cytomegalovirus status with high specificity and sensitivity. In this cohort, only TCR beta chains were sequenced, and detectable features were limited by the absence of alpha or paired-chain data. Immune exposure information for the cohort was limited to CMV serostatus. Linkage disequilibrium might explain the correlated functional status among segregating V segments, but an unknown experimental factor could not be ruled out. A further reported finding was that TCR beta sequences accurately predicted the HLA-A and HLA-B alleles for most subjects in the first cohort. Three of the identified cytomegalovirus-associated TCR beta chains were confirmed in vitro to be specific for cytomegalovirus antigens. In a later genetic analysis, fewer N-insertions in productive TCRs were reported among donors in an Asian-associated ancestry cluster than the roughly 670-donor mean. According to a later analysis, most CMV-associated TCR beta chains appeared to be HLA-restricted, and the HLA associations seemed to be driven largely by CMV exposure. Compared with equally common non-associated chains, HLA-associated TCR beta chains in a later analysis were more clonally expanded and had lower generation probabilities. It was suggested by the authors that the approach could potentially be generalized to other disease states and immunological phenotypes. Several of the top co-occurrence clusters appeared to be linked to parvovirus B19, influenza, CMV and Epstein-Barr virus, according to a later analysis. The 87-base-pair reads could not distinguish some IMGT-functional V segments, including TRBV6-2 and TRBV6-3, so those segments were excluded. The sequencing pipeline was judged likely to have produced a cluster of highly shared sequence variants as a technical artifact. While some public TCRs were present in many individuals, most TCR sequences turned up only very rarely across donors. In a later analysis, the rate of TCR association differed among HLA loci, with DRB1 alleles having the most associated TCRs and HLA-C alleles having the fewest. A later genetic analysis associated a missense DCLRE1C variant with V-gene and J-gene trimming of TCR beta chains, and an independent cohort replicated the association. In an earlier analysis of several hundred of the donors, most TCR beta V segments were observed in productive rearrangements about 90% or about 30% of the time, broadly matching IMGT annotations. The earlier analysis of around 600 of the donors excluded approximately 15 rarely observed V segments, including chromosome 9 orphons, because counts were too low. Because HLA typing was missing for some donors at each locus, association tests included only the typed subset.

This chain joins TRBV4-1 to TRBJ2-1; the central 12 bases match TRBD2. The sequence derives from a man aged 30 to 45 in good health and CMV-seronegative. Sample: PBMCs. The nucleotide sequence is TGCGCCAGCAGCCAACCAGGGGGTCGACTAGCGGGAGCCCTAAATTCCTACAATGAGCAGTTCTTC. It translates as CASSQPGGRLAGALNSYNEQFF.